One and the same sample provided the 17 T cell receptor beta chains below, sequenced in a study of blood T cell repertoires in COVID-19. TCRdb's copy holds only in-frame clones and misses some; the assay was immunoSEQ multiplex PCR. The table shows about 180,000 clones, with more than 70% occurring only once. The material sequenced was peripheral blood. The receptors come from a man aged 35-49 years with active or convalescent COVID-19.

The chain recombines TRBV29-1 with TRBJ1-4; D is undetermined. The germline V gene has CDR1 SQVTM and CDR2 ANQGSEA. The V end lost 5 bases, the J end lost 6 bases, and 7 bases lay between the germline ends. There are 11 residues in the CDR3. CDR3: CSVLRDEKLFF. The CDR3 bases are TGCAGCGTTTTGCGGGATGAAAAACTGTTTTTT.

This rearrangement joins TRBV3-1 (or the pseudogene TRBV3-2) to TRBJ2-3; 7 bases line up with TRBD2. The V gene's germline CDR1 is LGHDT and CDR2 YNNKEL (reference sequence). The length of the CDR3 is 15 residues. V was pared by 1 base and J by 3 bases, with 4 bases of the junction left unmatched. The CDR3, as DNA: TGTGCCAGCAGCCAAGCGACTAGCAGGACAGATACGCAGTATTTT. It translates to CASSQATSRTDTQYF.

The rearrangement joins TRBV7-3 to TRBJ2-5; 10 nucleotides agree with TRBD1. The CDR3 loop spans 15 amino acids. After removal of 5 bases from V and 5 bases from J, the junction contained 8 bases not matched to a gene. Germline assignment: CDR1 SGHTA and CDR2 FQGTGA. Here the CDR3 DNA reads TGTGCCAGCAGCCCACGACAGGGGGCTCGGGAGACCCAGTACTTC. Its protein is CASSPRQGARETQYF.

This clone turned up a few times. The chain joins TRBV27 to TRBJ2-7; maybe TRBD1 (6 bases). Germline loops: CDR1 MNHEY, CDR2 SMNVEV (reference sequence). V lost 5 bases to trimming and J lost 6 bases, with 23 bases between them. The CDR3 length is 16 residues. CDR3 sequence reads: CASSNTAGAPGSEQYF. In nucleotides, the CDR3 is TGTGCCAGCAGTAACACTGCAGGGGCCCCTGGGAGCGAGCAGTACTTC.

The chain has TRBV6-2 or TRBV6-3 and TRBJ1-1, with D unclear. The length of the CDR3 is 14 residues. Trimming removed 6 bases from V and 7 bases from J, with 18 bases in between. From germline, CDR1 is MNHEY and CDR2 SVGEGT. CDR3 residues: CASSLPGRSREAFF. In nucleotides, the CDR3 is TGTGCCAGCAGCCTCCCCGGGAGGTCGCGTGAAGCTTTCTTT.

The CDR3 loop reads CASSPGIGTGVTDTQYF. The CDR3 nucleotides are TGTGCCAGCAGCCCAGGAATCGGGACAGGGGTCACAGATACGCAGTATTTT. The chain links TRBV9 to TRBJ2-3; 10 positions match TRBD1. This CDR3 contains 17 residues. Germline V CDR1 and CDR2: SGDLS, YYNGEE. The junction had 10 bases not matched to a gene; V was cut back by 4 bases and J by 2 bases.

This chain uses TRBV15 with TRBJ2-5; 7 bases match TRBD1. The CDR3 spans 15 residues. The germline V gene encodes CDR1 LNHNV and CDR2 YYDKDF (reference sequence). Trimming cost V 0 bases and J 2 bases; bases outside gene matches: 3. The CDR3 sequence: CATSREPGGQETQYF. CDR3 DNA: TGTGCCACCAGCAGAGAACCAGGGGGTCAAGAGACCCAGTACTTC. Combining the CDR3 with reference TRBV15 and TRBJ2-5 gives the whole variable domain DAMVIQNPRYQVTQFGKPVTLSCSQTLNHNVMYWYQQKSSQAPKLLFHYYDKDFNNEADTPDNFQSRRPNTSFCFLDIRSPGLGDTAMYLCATSREPGGQETQYFGPGTRLLVL.

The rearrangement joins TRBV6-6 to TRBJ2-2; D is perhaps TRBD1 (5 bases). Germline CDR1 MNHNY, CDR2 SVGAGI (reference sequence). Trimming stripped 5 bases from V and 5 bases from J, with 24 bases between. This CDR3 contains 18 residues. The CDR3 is CASSQRFSGARYTGELFF. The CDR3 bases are TGTGCCAGCAGTCAAAGGTTTAGTGGGGCGAGATATACCGGGGAGCTGTTTTTT.

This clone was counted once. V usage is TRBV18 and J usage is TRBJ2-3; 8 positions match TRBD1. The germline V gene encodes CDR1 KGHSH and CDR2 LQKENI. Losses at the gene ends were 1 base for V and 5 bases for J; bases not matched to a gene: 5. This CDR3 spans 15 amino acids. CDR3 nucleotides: TGTGCCAGCTCACCACGGCAGGGGGCTAAAGATACGCAGTATTTT. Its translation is CASSPRQGAKDTQYF.

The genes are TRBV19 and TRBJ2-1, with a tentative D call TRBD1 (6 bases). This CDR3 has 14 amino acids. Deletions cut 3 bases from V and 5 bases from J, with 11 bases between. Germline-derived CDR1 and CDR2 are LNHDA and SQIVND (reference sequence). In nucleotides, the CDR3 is TGTGCCAGTAGTATCCGGGACAACGACAATGAGCAGTTCTTC. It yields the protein CASSIRDNDNEQFF.

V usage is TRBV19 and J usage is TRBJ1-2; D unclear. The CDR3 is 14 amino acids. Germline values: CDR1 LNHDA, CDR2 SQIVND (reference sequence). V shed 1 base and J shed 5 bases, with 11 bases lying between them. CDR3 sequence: CASSIGRSLYGYTF. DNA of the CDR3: TGTGCCAGTAGTATAGGGAGGTCTCTATATGGCTACACCTTC.

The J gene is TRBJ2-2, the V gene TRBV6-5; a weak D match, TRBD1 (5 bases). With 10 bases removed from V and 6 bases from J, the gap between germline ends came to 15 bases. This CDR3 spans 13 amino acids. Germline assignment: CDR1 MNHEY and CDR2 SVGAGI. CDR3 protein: CATRVGRAGELFF. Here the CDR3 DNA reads TGTGCCACCCGGGTGGGCAGGGCCGGGGAGCTGTTTTTT.

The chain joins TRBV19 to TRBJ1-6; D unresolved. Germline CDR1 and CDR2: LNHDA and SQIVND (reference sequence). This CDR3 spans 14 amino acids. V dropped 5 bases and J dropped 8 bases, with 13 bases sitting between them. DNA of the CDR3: TGTGCCAGTAGTCCACGGCAGCGGGATTCACCCCTCCACTTT. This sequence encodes CASSPRQRDSPLHF.

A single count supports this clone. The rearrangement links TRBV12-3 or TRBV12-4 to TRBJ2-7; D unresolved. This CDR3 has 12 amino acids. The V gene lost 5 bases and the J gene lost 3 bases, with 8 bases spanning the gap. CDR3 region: CASSTYSYEQYF. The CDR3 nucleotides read TGTGCCAGCAGTACCTACAGCTACGAGCAGTACTTC.

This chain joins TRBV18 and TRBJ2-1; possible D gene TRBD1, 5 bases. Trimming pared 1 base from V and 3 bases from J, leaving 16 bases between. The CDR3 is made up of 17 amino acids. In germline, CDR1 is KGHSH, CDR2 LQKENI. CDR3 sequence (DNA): TGTGCCAGCTCACCACAAGGTTTAGGGCAGGGCTACAATGAGCAGTTCTTC. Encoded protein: CASSPQGLGQGYNEQFF.

CDR3 sequence reads: CASSLVRNTEAFF. The CDR3 nucleotides are TGTGCCAGCAGCTTAGTCAGGAACACTGAAGCTTTCTTT. The chain uses TRBV7-3 and TRBJ1-1; unclear D gene. V was pared by 2 bases and J by 1 base, with 5 bases between. The CDR3 has 13 residues. Per germline, CDR1 SGHTA and CDR2 FQGTGA.

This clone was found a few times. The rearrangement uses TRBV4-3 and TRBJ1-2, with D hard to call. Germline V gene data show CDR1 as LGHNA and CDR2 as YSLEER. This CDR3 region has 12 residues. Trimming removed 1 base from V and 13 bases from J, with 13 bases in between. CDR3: CASSQVGQRSTF. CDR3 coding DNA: TGCGCCAGCAGCCAAGTTGGCCAGCGTAGCACCTTC.